A selection of T cell receptor beta chains follows, all from one sample in a study of blood T cell repertoires in COVID-19. The data were produced by immunoSEQ multiplex PCR, yet TCRdb's version contains in-frame clones alone and is incomplete. The sample lists 150,000 or so clones, 75% to 90% seen once, with roughly 3.9% in the top ten. What was sequenced was peripheral blood. The source of these receptors is a man between 60 and 70 years old with COVID-19, enrolled during active disease. CDR3s include the opening cysteine and the closing phenylalanine or tryptophan. D genes are given only for firm matches. The size entry is marked missing in some rows and otherwise reads once, few, many or a size class.

CDR3 length,clone size,D gene,V gene,J gene,CDR3 DNA,CDR3 protein
13,-,-,TRBV28,TRBJ1-2,TGTGCCACTAACGGGTCCCCTGGTGATGGCTACACCTTC,CATNGSPGDGYTF
15,-,-,TRBV2,TRBJ2-4,TGTGCCAGTGGGGGCCGACGGGGCCTCGAAAACATTCAGTACTTC,CASGGRRGLENIQYF
13,-,-,TRBV30,TRBJ1-1,TGTGCCTGGAAGAACAGGATGAACACTGAAGCTTTCTTT,CAWKNRMNTEAFF
18,-,-,TRBV9,TRBJ1-4,TGTGCCAGCAGTTCTACCCCCTGGGCAGGGGTCCAGGGTGAAAAACTGTTTTTT,CASSSTPWAGVQGEKLFF
14,-,-,TRBV2,TRBJ2-3,TGTGCCAGCAGTGTAGGCGGGGGCACAGATACGCAGTATTTT,CASSVGGGTDTQYF
12,-,-,TRBV5-1,TRBJ2-5,TGCGCCAGCAGCGGCAATCAAGAGACCCAGTACTTC,CASSGNQETQYF
15,-,-,TRBV5-1,TRBJ1-1,TGCGCCAGCAGCTTGCCCCTAGACAGCATGCCTGAAGCTTTCTTT,CASSLPLDSMPEAFF
16,once,TRBD2,TRBV9,TRBJ2-1,TGTGCCAGCAGCGTACCGGGACTAGCGGGGGGGGCGGAGCAGTTCTTC,CASSVPGLAGGAEQFF
15,once,TRBD2,TRBV4-3,TRBJ2-4,TGCGCCAGCAGCCAGTCAGTAGCGGGCTCTGACATTCAGTACTTC,CASSQSVAGSDIQYF
17,-,TRBD1,TRBV19,TRBJ1-6,TGTGCCAGTAGTCGGACACGGGACAGGGGGGGAAATTCACCCCTCCACTTT,CASSRTRDRGGNSPLHF
16,-,-,TRBV4-3,TRBJ1-6,TGCGCCAGCAGCCAAGACGCGTCCGGGAATAATTCACCCCTCCACTTT,CASSQDASGNNSPLHF
17,-,TRBD2,TRBV11-2,TRBJ2-1,TGTGCCAGCAGCCAACTAGCGGGGGGGCCGGCTTACAATGAGCAGTTCTTC,CASSQLAGGPAYNEQFF
14,few,TRBD1,TRBV3-1/TRBV3-2,TRBJ1-3,TGTGCCAGCACAGACAGGGGCGTCGCAAACACCATATATTTT,CASTDRGVANTIYF
13,-,-,TRBV9,TRBJ2-3,TGTGCCAGCAGCTTCCAGGAGGGAGATACGCAGTATTTT,CASSFQEGDTQYF
14,-,-,TRBV6-5,TRBJ1-1,TGTGCCAGCAGTTACGAGGCAGTTCGCGCTGAAGCTTTCTTT,CASSYEAVRAEAFF
13,few,-,TRBV7-2,TRBJ1-4,TGTGCCAGCAGCCCCTCAACTAATGAAAAACTGTTTTTT,CASSPSTNEKLFF
13,few,-,TRBV7-9,TRBJ2-1,TGTGCCAGCAGCTTACACCAGGGAAATGAGCAGTTCTTC,CASSLHQGNEQFF
16,once,TRBD1,TRBV10-3,TRBJ2-7,TGTGCCATCAGTGACCCCCCGGGACAGGGATCCTACGAGCAGTACTTC,CAISDPPGQGSYEQYF
15,-,-,TRBV4-3,TRBJ1-1,TGCGCCAGCAGCCAAGTAGGCGGCGTGGGGGGTGAAGCTTTCTTT,CASSQVGGVGGEAFF
16,-,-,TRBV7-3,TRBJ2-2,TGTGCCAGCAGCCCGAGGCAGGGTAAGGACACCGGGGAGCTGTTTTTT,CASSPRQGKDTGELFF
16,-,-,TRBV6-6,TRBJ1-3,TGTGCCAGCAGTTACCCCACAGGGATCTCTGGAAACACCATATATTTT,CASSYPTGISGNTIYF
16,-,TRBD1,TRBV5-4,TRBJ2-5,TGTGCCAGCAGCTCCTCCCCGGGACAGGGAGGAGAGACCCAGTACTTC,CASSSSPGQGGETQYF
15,-,TRBD1,TRBV19,TRBJ2-1,TGTGCCAGTAGCCATGGACAGGGGATGACAATGGTGCAGTTCTTC,CASSHGQGMTMVQFF
16,-,TRBD1,TRBV6-5,TRBJ1-4,TGTGCCAGCAGTTCCACCTACAGGGGCATTAATGAAAAACTGTTTTTT,CASSSTYRGINEKLFF
13,-,-,TRBV7-7,TRBJ1-4,TGTGCTAGCAGTGCGGAGGTTAATGAAAAACTGTTTTTT,CASSAEVNEKLFF
16,once,-,TRBV15,TRBJ2-1,TGTGCCACCAGCAGAGATTTTGCGGGGACTTACAATGAGCAGTTCTTC,CATSRDFAGTYNEQFF
14,-,-,TRBV6-5,TRBJ2-3,TGTGCCAGCACCCAGGGGCAGGGTAGCGATACGCAGTATTTT,CASTQGQGSDTQYF
14,-,TRBD2,TRBV11-2,TRBJ2-7,TGTGCCAGCAGCCCCTCCCGGGGGGACTACGAGCAGTACTTC,CASSPSRGDYEQYF
15,-,TRBD2,TRBV6-5,TRBJ2-7,TGTGCCAGCAGTTACTCCCCCGGGACTACCTACGAGCAGTACTTC,CASSYSPGTTYEQYF
14,-,-,TRBV24-1,TRBJ1-2,TGTGCCACCAGTGATTCGTCAGGGAATGATGGCTACACCTTC,CATSDSSGNDGYTF
14,-,-,TRBV28,TRBJ1-4,TGTGCCAGCAGTCGTGGGGGGGTTCAAGAAAAACTGTTTTTT,CASSRGGVQEKLFF
18,-,TRBD2,TRBV2,TRBJ2-1,TGTGCCAGCAGTGACGGGACTAGCGGGGGCGCCTCCTACAATGAGCAGTTCTTC,CASSDGTSGGASYNEQFF
14,-,TRBD1,TRBV3-1/TRBV3-2,TRBJ1-5,TGTGCCAGCAGCCCTACAGGGGACAATCAGCCCCAGCATTTT,CASSPTGDNQPQHF
15,-,TRBD1,TRBV19,TRBJ2-5,TGTGCCAGTAGTATACAGGGGGCTCTTCGAGAGACCCAGTACTTC,CASSIQGALRETQYF
14,-,-,TRBV28,TRBJ1-6,TGTGCCAGCAGGGGCCGGGACTATAAGTCACCCCTCCACTTT,CASRGRDYKSPLHF
14,once,-,TRBV27,TRBJ1-2,TGTGCCAGCAGTCCCCGGACAGCGAACTATGGCCACACCTTC,CASSPRTANYGHTF
14,once,TRBD1,TRBV25-1,TRBJ1-2,TGTGCCAGCAGTGAAACCGGCAGGGGGTACGGCTACACCTTC,CASSETGRGYGYTF
14,-,TRBD2,TRBV30,TRBJ2-5,TGTGCCTGGTCGGGGACTAGGCCCTCAGAGACCCAGTACTTC,CAWSGTRPSETQYF
17,-,-,TRBV13,TRBJ1-3,TGTGCCAGCAGCTTTAACGGACAGTTAATAGCTGGAAACACCATATATTTT,CASSFNGQLIAGNTIYF
15,-,-,TRBV5-8,TRBJ1-5,TGTGCCAGCAGCTTGGATCAGGGTCCCCATCAGCCCCAGCATTTT,CASSLDQGPHQPQHF
16,-,-,TRBV5-6,TRBJ2-2,TGTGCCAGCAGCCAAGACGGGGGATACTTTTTCGGGGAGCTGTTTTTT,CASSQDGGYFFGELFF
13,-,-,TRBV9,TRBJ2-1,TGTGCCAGCAGCGTAGATCTTAACAATGAGCAGTTCTTC,CASSVDLNNEQFF
13,-,-,TRBV28,TRBJ1-5,TGTGCCAGCAGAAGGGAGAGCAATCAGCCCCAGCATTTT,CASRRESNQPQHF
11,-,-,TRBV30,TRBJ2-2,TGTGCCTGGCAGGGGTCCGGGGAGCTGTTTTTT,CAWQGSGELFF
14,-,-,TRBV27,TRBJ1-5,TGTGCCAGCAGTCACAGGGTTGGCAATCAGCCCCAGCATTTT,CASSHRVGNQPQHF
15,-,-,TRBV5-5,TRBJ1-5,TGTGCCAGCAGCTTGAGAGGGCTTAGCAATCAGCCCCAGCATTTT,CASSLRGLSNQPQHF
12,-,-,TRBV9,TRBJ2-3,TGTGCCAGCAGCAATTCAGGAGGTACGCAGTATTTT,CASSNSGGTQYF
14,-,-,TRBV7-2,TRBJ1-6,TGTGCCAGCACCAAGGATAAGGGGTCTTCACCCCTCCACTTT,CASTKDKGSSPLHF
14,-,TRBD1,TRBV7-3,TRBJ2-2,TGTGCCAGCAGGTTGGGACAGGGGACCGGGGAGCTGTTTTTT,CASRLGQGTGELFF
14,-,TRBD1,TRBV9,TRBJ1-2,TGTGCCAGCAGCCCCGGACAGGCTAACTATGGCTACACCTTC,CASSPGQANYGYTF
15,-,-,TRBV3-1/TRBV3-2,TRBJ1-1,TGTGCCAGCAGCCAAGGGTCCCGGGGGGACACTGAAGCTTTCTTT,CASSQGSRGDTEAFF
12,-,-,TRBV19,TRBJ2-7,TGTGCCAGTAGTACACTAGCAGGCGAGCAGTACTTC,CASSTLAGEQYF
15,-,-,TRBV5-1,TRBJ1-5,TGCGCCAGCAGCCTACTGACAGGCAGCAATCAGCCCCAGCATTTT,CASSLLTGSNQPQHF
13,few,-,TRBV7-7,TRBJ2-5,TGTGCCAGCAGCTTAGGCGGTCAAGAGACCCAGTACTTC,CASSLGGQETQYF